The next 29 T cell receptor beta chains were all read from a single sample in a study of blood T cell repertoires in COVID-19. Method: immunoSEQ multiplex PCR; TCRdb's copy keeps in-frame clones and lacks some. In the table there are 65,000 or so clones, 75% to 90% of which are singletons. The sequenced material came from peripheral blood. Source of these receptors: a man aged 25-40 years with COVID-19, enrolled during active disease.

The rearrangement uses TRBV11-1 and TRBJ1-1, with 8 bases aligning to TRBD1. The CDR3 extends over 12 amino acids. CDR1 SGHAT and CDR2 FQDESV come from the germline V gene (reference sequence). With 11 bases clipped from V and 8 bases from J, the junction kept 10 bases outside the gene matches. The CDR3 protein is CAGKDRDGEAFF. CDR3 DNA: TGTGCCGGAAAGGACAGGGATGGGGAAGCTTTCTTT.

CDR3 loop: CASSLTAGAPYEQYF. The CDR3 nucleotides are TGTGCCAGCAGCTTGACAGCGGGAGCCCCTTACGAGCAGTACTTC. V usage is TRBV5-6 and J usage is TRBJ2-7; TRBD2 agrees at 8 bases. Germline values: CDR1 SGHDT, CDR2 YYEEEE. This CDR3 comprises 15 residues. V shed 1 base, J shed 4 bases, and the junction held 7 bases outside the gene matches.

The J gene is TRBJ2-2, the V gene TRBV6-6; TRBD2 matches at 9 bases. Per germline, CDR1 MNHNY and CDR2 SVGAGI (reference sequence). The J segment lost 0 bases and the V segment lost 8 bases, leaving 4 bases of the junction unmatched. This CDR3 comprises 15 residues. The CDR3 DNA is TGTGCCAGCCGCGGGGGGGAGGCGAACACCGGGGAGCTGTTTTTT. This gives the protein CASRGGEANTGELFF.

The V gene is TRBV25-1, the J gene TRBJ2-3; 11 nucleotides line up with TRBD2. The CDR3 is 16 amino acids. Per the germline V gene, CDR1 is MGHDK and CDR2 is SYGVNS. J gave up 2 bases and V 4 bases, and 5 bases lay outside the gene matches. In DNA form, the CDR3 reads TGTGCCAGCAGTGGACTAGCGGGATTTATCACAGATACGCAGTATTTT. Translation gives CASSGLAGFITDTQYF.

The chain links TRBV7-2 to TRBJ2-2; a possible D gene is TRBD2 (5 bases). CDR1 and CDR2 from the germline V gene are SGHTA and FQGNSA. Trimming took off 1 base at V and 4 bases at J, with 10 bases between the two ends. This CDR3 has 15 amino acids. CDR3 sequence reads: CASSLEWAGTGELFF. In DNA, the CDR3 is TGTGCCAGCAGCTTAGAATGGGCGGGCACCGGGGAGCTGTTTTTT.

The table lists this clone with a count of one. The V and J genes are TRBV7-8 and TRBJ2-7; 10 nucleotides align to TRBD2. The CDR3 sequence is 15 residues long. Germline V gene lookup returns CDR1 SGHVS and CDR2 FQNEAQ. Trimming cost V 4 bases and J 3 bases; bases outside gene matches: 6. The CDR3 protein is CASSYPPSGSYEQYF. The CDR3 DNA reads as TGTGCCAGCAGCTACCCCCCTAGCGGGAGCTACGAGCAGTACTTC.

The chain combines TRBV28 with TRBJ2-7, with TRBD1 as a possible D gene (5 bases). Germline-derived CDR1 and CDR2 are MDHEN and SYDVKM. The CDR3 has 15 amino acids. V was trimmed by 0 bases and J by 2 bases, leaving 11 bases between them. This CDR3 is CASSLWGKGAYEQYF. Written as DNA, the CDR3 is TGTGCCAGCAGTTTATGGGGGAAAGGGGCCTACGAGCAGTACTTC.

The chain uses TRBV7-9 and TRBJ2-7, with 7 positions matching TRBD1. J lost 4 bases, V lost 0 bases, and 15 bases had no gene match. The germline V gene encodes CDR1 SEHNR and CDR2 FQNEAQ (reference sequence). The CDR3 spans 18 residues. The CDR3: CASSLAQGGRGRGYEQYF. CDR3 nucleotide sequence: TGTGCCAGCAGCTTAGCGCAAGGGGGCCGGGGCAGGGGTTACGAGCAGTACTTC.

The CDR3 protein is CASSYRTGLAKNIQYF. Written as DNA, the CDR3 is TGTGCCAGCAGCTATAGGACGGGACTAGCCAAAAACATTCAGTACTTC. The rearrangement joins TRBV5-8 to TRBJ2-4, with D perhaps TRBD2 (6 bases). V lost 3 bases to trimming and J lost 0 bases, with 13 bases between them. CDR1 and CDR2 (germline): SGHTS, YDEGEE. CDR3 length equals 16 residues. Based on the CDR3 plus reference TRBV5-8 and TRBJ2-4, the full variable domain is EAGVTQSPTHLIKTRGQQATLRCSPISGHTSVYWYQQALGLGLQFLLWYDEGEERNRGNFPPRFSGRQFPNYSSELNVNALELEDSALYLCASSYRTGLAKNIQYFGAGTRLSVL.

The chain combines TRBV27 with TRBJ1-3, with no clear D. Trimming shortened V by 3 bases and J by 2 bases, and 11 bases separated the two germline ends. Per the germline V gene, CDR1 is MNHEY and CDR2 is SMNVEV (reference sequence). The CDR3 runs to 15 residues. The CDR3: CASSLIAGAGNTIYF. The CDR3 nucleotides are TGTGCCAGCAGTTTGATAGCCGGCGCTGGAAACACCATATATTTT.

This chain connects TRBV24-1 to TRBJ1-5, with D perhaps TRBD1 (5 bases). The germline V gene encodes CDR1 KGHDR and CDR2 SFDVKD. The CDR3 runs to 15 residues. V was trimmed by 5 bases and J by 5 bases, leaving 15 bases between them. Here the CDR3 reads CATSGLRGEDQPQHF. The CDR3 DNA follows: TGTGCCACCAGTGGGCTCCGAGGGGAGGATCAGCCCCAGCATTTT.

The rearrangement joins TRBV19 to TRBJ1-6; D unclear. Germline CDR1 LNHDA, CDR2 SQIVND (reference sequence). The CDR3 is 15 amino acids. V gave up 3 bases and J gave up 0 bases, with 6 bases separating them. CDR3 residues: CASSIKSSYNSPLHF. The CDR3 coding sequence is TGTGCCAGTAGTATTAAGAGCTCCTATAATTCACCCCTCCACTTT.

J is TRBJ2-7 and V is TRBV19, with 11 bases that match TRBD2. CDR3 length: 13 amino acids. The trim removed 5 bases at V and 6 bases at J, leaving 3 bases unmatched. The germline V gene encodes CDR1 LNHDA and CDR2 SQIVND (reference sequence). The CDR3 region is CASSLSGRGEQYF. The CDR3, as DNA: TGTGCCAGTAGTCTTAGCGGGAGGGGCGAGCAGTACTTC.

The rearrangement uses TRBV30 and TRBJ2-2; the D gene is possibly TRBD1 (5 bases). The CDR3 runs 14 residues. CDR1 is GTSNPN and CDR2 is SVGIG in the germline V gene (reference sequence). Trimming pared 0 bases from V and 2 bases from J, leaving 7 bases between. Written as DNA, the CDR3 is TGTGCCTGGAGTGTACAGGCAAACACCGGGGAGCTGTTTTTT. It codes for CAWSVQANTGELFF.

This rearrangement joins TRBV28 to TRBJ1-2; D might be TRBD1 (5 bases). The germline gives CDR1 MDHEN, CDR2 SYDVKM. The length of the CDR3 is 14 residues. V was cut by 4 bases and J by 0 bases, with 9 bases left in between. The CDR3, as DNA: TGTGCCAGCAGTTCTGCAGGGCCTAACTATGGCTACACCTTC. It yields the protein CASSSAGPNYGYTF.

The chain recombines TRBV7-9 with TRBJ1-4; D remains unclear. Germline lookup yields CDR1 SEHNR and CDR2 FQNEAQ (reference sequence). V lost 2 bases to trimming and J lost 5 bases, with 15 bases between them. The CDR3 spans 16 residues. CDR3 nucleotide sequence: TGTGCCAGCAGCTTAATTGGTGCCGGGGAGAATGAAAAACTGTTTTTT. This gives the protein CASSLIGAGENEKLFF.

The chain is built from TRBV28 and TRBJ2-3; no reliable D call. CDR1 is MDHEN and CDR2 is SYDVKM in the germline V gene. The V gene lost 6 bases and the J gene lost 6 bases, with 10 bases spanning the gap. The length of the CDR3 is 12 residues. The CDR3, as DNA: TGTGCCAGCAGAGAGCGCCGGGATACGCAGTATTTT. As protein: CASRERRDTQYF. Full variable domain (rest looked up from reference TRBV28 and TRBJ2-3): DVKVTQSSRYLVKRTGEKVFLECVQDMDHENMFWYRQDPGLGLRLIYFSYDVKMKEKGDIPEGYSVSREKKERFSLILESASTNQTSMYLCASRERRDTQYFGPGTRLTVL.

CDR3 amino acids: CASSLGRQGRGYTF. CDR3 sequence (DNA): TGTGCCAGCAGCTTAGGTCGGCAGGGTCGTGGCTACACCTTC. This chain links TRBV7-2 with TRBJ1-2; tentatively, D is TRBD1 (5 bases). Germline loops: CDR1 SGHTA, CDR2 FQGNSA. This CDR3 comprises 14 residues. The V end lost 1 base, the J end lost 7 bases, and 13 bases lay between the germline ends.

This rearrangement joins TRBV19 to TRBJ2-1, with TRBD2 matching over 8 bases. The CDR3 has 17 residues. The germline gives CDR1 LNHDA, CDR2 SQIVND (reference sequence). V lost 4 bases, J lost 4 bases, and 12 bases stayed unmatched. CDR3 residues: CASSSSRRSGTYNEQFF. The CDR3 DNA reads as TGTGCCAGTAGTAGCTCCCGCCGTAGCGGGACTTACAATGAGCAGTTCTTC.

The rearrangement links TRBV10-3 to TRBJ2-1; D is perhaps TRBD2 (6 bases). The length of the CDR3 is 11 residues. V shed 8 bases and J shed 9 bases, with 11 bases lying between them. Per the germline V gene, CDR1 is ENHRY and CDR2 is SYGVKD. The CDR3 nucleotides are TGTGCCATCTCACTCGGGGGTGAGCAGTTCTTC. This gives the protein CAISLGGEQFF.

This sequence joins TRBV6-5 and TRBJ1-2, with TRBD1 matching 7 bases. V dropped 5 bases and J dropped 8; count of bases not matched to a gene: 11. The CDR3 loop spans 14 amino acids. Germline values: CDR1 MNHEY, CDR2 SVGAGI. The CDR3 loop reads CASSPTGPADGYTF. CDR3 in DNA: TGTGCCAGCAGTCCGACAGGGCCGGCGGACGGCTACACCTTC.

This clone was picked up a small number of times. The rearrangement uses TRBV4-1 and TRBJ2-1; 10 bases are a match to TRBD1. The length of the CDR3 is 15 residues. J gave up 8 bases and V 3 bases, and 7 bases lay outside the gene matches. Per the germline V gene, CDR1 is MGHRA and CDR2 is YSYEKL. CDR3 DNA: TGCGCCAGCAGCCAGCCGGGACAGGGGTGCCATGAGCAGTTCTTC. It is translated as CASSQPGQGCHEQFF.

The chain is built from TRBV6-5 and TRBJ2-1, with a possible D match to TRBD1 (6 bases). Per the germline V gene, CDR1 is MNHEY and CDR2 is SVGAGI. The CDR3 has 14 amino acids. V was trimmed by 0 bases and J by 4 bases, leaving 7 bases between them. The CDR3 loop is CASSYSTGYNEQFF. CDR3 bases: TGTGCCAGCAGTTACTCGACAGGATACAATGAGCAGTTCTTC.

V is TRBV5-1 and J is TRBJ2-5, with 10 bases fitting TRBD1. This CDR3 has 14 amino acids. V lost 7 bases, J lost 5 bases, and 8 bases stayed unmatched. In germline, CDR1 is SGHRS, CDR2 YFSETQ. Here the CDR3 reads CASSLGQGRETQYF. CDR3 nucleotide sequence: TGCGCCAGCTCCTTGGGACAGGGGAGGGAGACCCAGTACTTC.

V is TRBV11-2 and J is TRBJ1-1; TRBD1 aligns across 8 bases. This CDR3 is 16 amino acids long. From germline, CDR1 is SGHAT and CDR2 FQNNGV. V dropped 2 bases and J dropped 6; count of bases not matched to a gene: 11. The CDR3 is CASSLQNLGQVSEAFF. The DNA of the CDR3 is TGTGCCAGCAGCTTACAAAACTTGGGACAGGTGTCTGAAGCTTTCTTT.

This rearrangement joins TRBV5-8 to TRBJ2-7; tentative D call: TRBD2 (6 bases). The CDR3 covers 15 residues. Germline V CDR1 and CDR2: SGHTS, YDEGEE. V was cut by 4 bases and J by 1 base, with 15 bases left in between. The CDR3 sequence: CASSGRDRESYEQYF. The CDR3 bases are TGTGCCAGCAGCGGCCGCGACCGGGAGTCCTACGAGCAGTACTTC. The full variable domain, in which reference TRBV5-8 and TRBJ2-7 provide the parts outside the CDR3, is EAGVTQSPTHLIKTRGQQATLRCSPISGHTSVYWYQQALGLGLQFLLWYDEGEERNRGNFPPRFSGRQFPNYSSELNVNALELEDSALYLCASSGRDRESYEQYFGPGTRLTVT.

This clone was detected only once. V and J are TRBV14 and TRBJ2-3, with a tentative D call TRBD1 (6 bases). The V end lost 2 bases, the J end lost 1 base, and 10 bases lay between the germline ends. CDR1 is SGHDN and CDR2 is FVKESK in the germline V gene. The CDR3 contains 15 residues. The CDR3 bases are TGTGCCAGCAGCCAACGGCCAGGGGGCACAGATACGCAGTATTTT. Its translation is CASSQRPGGTDTQYF.

V usage is TRBV3-1 (or the pseudogene TRBV3-2) and J usage is TRBJ2-1; no clear D gene. V lost 2 bases and J 10 bases, leaving 6 bases between the germline ends. Germline V gene data show CDR1 as LGHDT and CDR2 as YNNKEL (reference sequence). The CDR3 consists of 11 residues. CDR3 amino acids: CASSQSVEQFF. The DNA for the CDR3 is TGTGCCAGCAGCCAAAGCGTCGAGCAGTTCTTC.

This chain links TRBV20-1 with TRBJ2-7; 7 nucleotides agree with TRBD1. The V and J ends lost 3 bases and 2 bases, in that order; junction bases with no gene match: 10. The CDR3 extends over 15 amino acids. Germline V gene data show CDR1 as DFQATT and CDR2 as SNEGSKA (reference sequence). The CDR3 is CSASPRDSFPYEQYF. The CDR3 region has the DNA TGCAGTGCTAGTCCCCGGGACAGTTTTCCCTACGAGCAGTACTTC.